The clone carrying this T cell receptor (beta chain) showed up just a few times. The data were obtained in a study of T cells in narcolepsy. Here immunoSEQ multiplex PCR was the method, and the copy in TCRdb shows in-frame clones only, minus some. The sample lists some 30,000 clones; around 78% were seen once. The sequenced material came from CD45RA- memory CD4+ T cells from PBMCs. The TCR was taken from a human donor with narcolepsy.

CDR3 region: CAINQGTYEQYF. The CDR3 nucleotides read TGTGCCATCAATCAGGGTACCTACGAGCAGTACTTC. This chain links TRBV10-3 with TRBJ2-7; possible D gene TRBD1, 5 bases. CDR3 length: 12 residues. Germline V gene sequence: CDR1 ENHRY, CDR2 SYGVKD. V lost 7 bases and J lost 2, with 9 bases in between.